These T cell receptor beta chains were read from a single sample in a study of regulatory T cells in long-lasting Graves disease. TCRdb passed the multiplex PCR reads through MiXCR, listing each CDR3 protein once. The sample shows roughly 300,000 distinct CDR3 sequences, 22% of them seen only once. The sample consisted of peripheral blood mononuclear cells (PBMCs), taken when the disease was refractory, from a patient treated with antithyroid drugs. These receptors all come from a female donor with Graves disease. Each CDR3 is given with its conserved first and last residue. D genes are given only for firm matches. Not all rows give a size; the values are once, few, many and, for expanded clones, a class.

clone_size: few; d_call: TRBD2; v_call: TRBV3-1; j_call: TRBJ2-7; cdr3_nt: TGTGCCAGCAGCCCCTGGGGACTAGCGGGAGGAACATCTCCGGGGGAGCAGTACTTC; cdr3_aa: CASSPWGLAGGTSPGEQYF
clone_size: many; d_call: -; v_call: TRBV12-3/TRBV12-4; j_call: TRBJ2-5; cdr3_nt: TGTGCCAGCAGCCGTGAGGGAGATGTAAAAGAGACCCAGTACTTC; cdr3_aa: CASSREGDVKETQYF
clone_size: few; d_call: -; v_call: TRBV15; j_call: TRBJ1-5; cdr3_nt: TGTGCCACCAGCACAGCGGCGGGGATCCAGCCCCAGCATTTT; cdr3_aa: CATSTAAGIQPQHF
clone_size: -; d_call: -; v_call: TRBV7-2; j_call: TRBJ2-7; cdr3_nt: TGCGCCAGCAGCCAAGATCGCAGAGGGATCTACGAGCAGTACTTC; cdr3_aa: CASSQDRRGIYEQYF
clone_size: many; d_call: TRBD1; v_call: TRBV20-1; j_call: TRBJ1-1; cdr3_nt: TGCAGTGCTCCGACAGGGGAACGAACTGAAGCTTTCTTT; cdr3_aa: CSAPTGERTEAFF
clone_size: -; d_call: -; v_call: TRBV10-3; j_call: TRBJ2-7; cdr3_nt: TGTGCCATCAGTGGATCCTCCCCTTTCGACGAGCAGTACTTC; cdr3_aa: CAISGSSPFDEQYF
clone_size: few; d_call: TRBD2; v_call: TRBV6-1; j_call: TRBJ2-7; cdr3_nt: TGTGCCAGCAGAGGACTAGCGGGAACCTACGAGCAGTACTTC; cdr3_aa: CASRGLAGTYEQYF
clone_size: -; d_call: -; v_call: TRBV20-1; j_call: TRBJ2-7; cdr3_nt: TGCAGTGCTAGAGATCGCCGGCCAGGGCCGCCTGAGAGCCACGAGCAGTACTTC; cdr3_aa: CSARDRRPGPPESHEQYF
clone_size: -; d_call: TRBD1; v_call: TRBV4-1; j_call: TRBJ2-7; cdr3_nt: TGCGCCAGCAGCTCGGGACAGGGGGTGGGGGACGAGCAGTACTTC; cdr3_aa: CASSSGQGVGDEQYF
clone_size: -; d_call: TRBD1; v_call: TRBV19; j_call: TRBJ2-7; cdr3_nt: TGTGCCAGTAGTCCAGTCCGGGACAGGGCACACGAGCAGTACTTC; cdr3_aa: CASSPVRDRAHEQYF
clone_size: few; d_call: TRBD1; v_call: TRBV11-2; j_call: TRBJ1-4; cdr3_nt: TGTGCCAGCACCGGGACAGTTAATGAAAAACTGTTTTTT; cdr3_aa: CASTGTVNEKLFF
clone_size: many; d_call: -; v_call: TRBV7-9; j_call: TRBJ2-7; cdr3_nt: TGTGCCAGCAGCCACGGAGGGATTGACGACGAGCAGTACTTC; cdr3_aa: CASSHGGIDDEQYF
clone_size: many; d_call: TRBD1; v_call: TRBV10-3; j_call: TRBJ2-5; cdr3_nt: TGTGCCATCAGGAAAACAGGGGAAGAGACCCAGTACTTC; cdr3_aa: CAIRKTGEETQYF
clone_size: -; d_call: -; v_call: TRBV6-1; j_call: TRBJ1-6; cdr3_nt: TGTGCCAGCAGTGAGATCGGACAGCCCAATTCACCCCTCCACTTT; cdr3_aa: CASSEIGQPNSPLHF
clone_size: -; d_call: TRBD2; v_call: TRBV11-2; j_call: TRBJ2-6; cdr3_nt: TGTGCCAGCAGCTCCACGGCGGGGGGGTTCTGGAGGGCCAACGTCCTGACTTTC; cdr3_aa: CASSSTAGGFWRANVLTF
clone_size: -; d_call: -; v_call: TRBV14; j_call: TRBJ1-3; cdr3_nt: TGTGCCAGCAGCCAGGTCCCCTCTGGAAACACCATATATTTT; cdr3_aa: CASSQVPSGNTIYF
clone_size: -; d_call: -; v_call: TRBV6-2/TRBV6-3; j_call: TRBJ1-1; cdr3_nt: TGTGCCAGCAGTTACTCGGGGCCGACAGACACTGAAGCTTTCTTT; cdr3_aa: CASSYSGPTDTEAFF
clone_size: -; d_call: -; v_call: TRBV7-2; j_call: TRBJ2-5; cdr3_nt: TGTGCCAGCAGCTTAGTTGCGCTCCCTGAGGGGACCCAGTACTTC; cdr3_aa: CASSLVALPEGTQYF
clone_size: many; d_call: -; v_call: TRBV18; j_call: TRBJ1-4; cdr3_nt: TGTGCCAGCTCACCGGGCGCAACTAATGAAAAACTGTTTTTT; cdr3_aa: CASSPGATNEKLFF
clone_size: many; d_call: -; v_call: TRBV6-1; j_call: TRBJ2-7; cdr3_nt: TGTGCCAGCAGTATGGACAGCCCTGTACACGAGCAGTACTTC; cdr3_aa: CASSMDSPVHEQYF
clone_size: -; d_call: -; v_call: TRBV30; j_call: TRBJ1-3; cdr3_nt: TGTGCCTGTAACAGGGTCTCTGGAAACACCATATATTTT; cdr3_aa: CACNRVSGNTIYF
clone_size: many; d_call: TRBD2; v_call: TRBV28; j_call: TRBJ2-7; cdr3_nt: TGTGCCAGCACGTCCGCGGGAGGCCGTCGCTACGAGCAGTACTTC; cdr3_aa: CASTSAGGRRYEQYF
clone_size: -; d_call: -; v_call: TRBV28; j_call: TRBJ2-7; cdr3_nt: TGTGCCAGCAGTTTGTCGGTGGACGGCTACGAGCAGTACTTC; cdr3_aa: CASSLSVDGYEQYF
clone_size: many; d_call: -; v_call: TRBV13; j_call: TRBJ1-2; cdr3_nt: TGTGCCAGCAGACCACGGGGAGCTAACTATGGCTACACCTTC; cdr3_aa: CASRPRGANYGYTF
clone_size: -; d_call: TRBD1; v_call: TRBV11-2; j_call: TRBJ2-7; cdr3_nt: TGTGCCAGCAGCCGCCGGGACAGGGTTATCGAGCAGTACTTC; cdr3_aa: CASSRRDRVIEQYF
clone_size: few; d_call: TRBD1; v_call: TRBV5-1; j_call: TRBJ2-2; cdr3_nt: TGCGCCAGCAGCTGGTTGACAGGGGACCCCGGGGAGCTGTTTTTT; cdr3_aa: CASSWLTGDPGELFF
clone_size: -; d_call: TRBD1; v_call: TRBV7-6; j_call: TRBJ2-1; cdr3_nt: TGTGCCAGCAGCCAAGGCACAGGGGGCGCCTACAATGAGCAGTTCTTC; cdr3_aa: CASSQGTGGAYNEQFF
clone_size: few; d_call: -; v_call: TRBV13; j_call: TRBJ2-1; cdr3_nt: TGTGCCAGCAGCTTAGGCCGCCTAGCGCTTTACAATGAGCAGTTCTTC; cdr3_aa: CASSLGRLALYNEQFF
clone_size: many; d_call: TRBD1; v_call: TRBV2; j_call: TRBJ2-4; cdr3_nt: TGTGCCAGCCGGGACAGTGACATTCAGTACTTC; cdr3_aa: CASRDSDIQYF
clone_size: -; d_call: TRBD1; v_call: TRBV7-6; j_call: TRBJ1-1; cdr3_nt: TGTGCCAGCAGCTTAACAGGGGGGGAGGAAGCTTTCTTT; cdr3_aa: CASSLTGGEEAFF
clone_size: -; d_call: TRBD2; v_call: TRBV27; j_call: TRBJ2-7; cdr3_nt: TGTGCCAGCAGTCACGGACTAGCATACGAGCAGTACTTC; cdr3_aa: CASSHGLAYEQYF
clone_size: few; d_call: -; v_call: TRBV24-1; j_call: TRBJ2-2; cdr3_nt: TGTGCCACTGCGGACAGTGGTCCCCGAAACACCGGGGAGCTGTTTTTT; cdr3_aa: CATADSGPRNTGELFF
clone_size: -; d_call: -; v_call: TRBV27; j_call: TRBJ2-1; cdr3_nt: TGTGCCAGCAACGTAAGGGGGCGGGAGAGTCCCTACAATGAGCAGTTCTTC; cdr3_aa: CASNVRGRESPYNEQFF
clone_size: many; d_call: -; v_call: TRBV20-1; j_call: TRBJ2-5; cdr3_nt: TGCAGTGCTAGACGTGGTCTCAGGGGAGGGCCGGGAGAGACCCAGTACTTC; cdr3_aa: CSARRGLRGGPGETQYF
clone_size: -; d_call: -; v_call: TRBV6-1; j_call: TRBJ2-2; cdr3_nt: TGTGCCAGCAGCGGCAAGGGCCCGAACACCGGGGAGCTGTTTTTT; cdr3_aa: CASSGKGPNTGELFF
clone_size: -; d_call: -; v_call: TRBV30; j_call: TRBJ1-2; cdr3_nt: TGTGCCTGGAGTGAGGGACTCCCGTATTATGGCTACACCTTC; cdr3_aa: CAWSEGLPYYGYTF
clone_size: -; d_call: -; v_call: TRBV12-3/TRBV12-4; j_call: TRBJ2-5; cdr3_nt: TGTGCCAGCAGGCTGGACACGCAAGAGACCCAGTACTTC; cdr3_aa: CASRLDTQETQYF
clone_size: -; d_call: -; v_call: TRBV19; j_call: TRBJ1-1; cdr3_nt: TGTGCCAGTAGTGGACAGACAAACACTGAAGCTTTCTTT; cdr3_aa: CASSGQTNTEAFF
clone_size: -; d_call: -; v_call: TRBV6-5; j_call: TRBJ2-7; cdr3_nt: TGTGCCAGCAGTTACTCAACGACTGGGCCTATCCCCTACGAGCAGTACTTC; cdr3_aa: CASSYSTTGPIPYEQYF
clone_size: many; d_call: -; v_call: TRBV7-2; j_call: TRBJ2-7; cdr3_nt: TGTGCCAGCAGCTTGGCTAGCAGGAGCTCCTACGAGCAGTACTTC; cdr3_aa: CASSLASRSSYEQYF
clone_size: many; d_call: TRBD2; v_call: TRBV28; j_call: TRBJ2-7; cdr3_nt: TGTGCCAGCAGTTCGGGACTAGCGGCCTCTTCCGGGACGTGGCGCTACGAGCAGTACTTC; cdr3_aa: CASSSGLAASSGTWRYEQYF
clone_size: -; d_call: TRBD1; v_call: TRBV2; j_call: TRBJ1-1; cdr3_nt: TGTGCCAGCAGTGGGACAGGAGAAGCTTTCTTT; cdr3_aa: CASSGTGEAFF
clone_size: -; d_call: -; v_call: TRBV28; j_call: TRBJ2-3; cdr3_nt: TGTGCCAGCACCCCAGGACTCCCAGATACGCAGTATTTT; cdr3_aa: CASTPGLPDTQYF
clone_size: few; d_call: TRBD1; v_call: TRBV7-2; j_call: TRBJ1-1; cdr3_nt: TGTGCCAGCAGCTTAACAGGGGCCCTTCTCTTAACTGAAGCTTTCTTT; cdr3_aa: CASSLTGALLLTEAFF
clone_size: many; d_call: -; v_call: TRBV28; j_call: TRBJ2-5; cdr3_nt: TGTGCCAGCAGTGGATACGGGAGACAGAAAGAGACCCAGTACTTC; cdr3_aa: CASSGYGRQKETQYF